This T cell receptor beta chain was obtained from a study of pediatric ulcerative colitis. Produced via immunoSEQ multiplex PCR; TCRdb's table is partial and in-frame only. This table holds under 45,000 clones, over 80% found once. Germline lookup yields CDR1 SGHNT and CDR2 YYREEE (reference sequence). The CDR3 has 15 amino acids. V lost 3 bases, J lost 3 bases, and 6 bases stayed unmatched. Sequenced input: blood. J is TRBJ1-2 and V is TRBV5-4; 9 nucleotides align to TRBD1. This TCR was recovered from a girl aged 5-17 years with moderate ulcerative colitis. This chain's CDR3 is CASSSPGQGHYGYTF. Written as DNA, the CDR3 is TGTGCCAGCAGCTCACCGGGACAGGGCCACTATGGCTACACCTTC. Full variable domain (outside the CDR3, taken from reference TRBV5-4 and TRBJ1-2): ETGVTQSPTHLIKTRGQQVTLRCSSQSGHNTVSWYQQALGQGPQFIFQYYREEENGRGNFPPRFSGLQFPNYSSELNVNALELDDSALYLCASSSPGQGHYGYTFGSGTRLTVV.